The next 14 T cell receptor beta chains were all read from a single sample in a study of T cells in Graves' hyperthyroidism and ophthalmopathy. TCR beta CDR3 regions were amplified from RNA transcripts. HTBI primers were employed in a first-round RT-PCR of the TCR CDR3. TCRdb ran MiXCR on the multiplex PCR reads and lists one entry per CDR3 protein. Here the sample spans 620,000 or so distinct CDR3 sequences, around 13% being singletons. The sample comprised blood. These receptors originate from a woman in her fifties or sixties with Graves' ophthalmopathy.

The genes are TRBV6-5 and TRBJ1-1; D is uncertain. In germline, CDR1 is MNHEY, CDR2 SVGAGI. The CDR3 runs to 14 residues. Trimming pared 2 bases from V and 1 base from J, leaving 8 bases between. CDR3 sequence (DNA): TGTGCCAGCAGTTACCAGGACGGGAACACTGAAGCTTTCTTT. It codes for CASSYQDGNTEAFF.

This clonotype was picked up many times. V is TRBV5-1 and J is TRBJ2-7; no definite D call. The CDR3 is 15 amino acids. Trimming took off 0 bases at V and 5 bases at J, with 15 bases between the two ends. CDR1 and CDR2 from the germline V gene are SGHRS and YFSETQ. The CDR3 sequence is CASSLAGSTSDEQYF. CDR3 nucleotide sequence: TGCGCCAGCAGCTTGGCTGGCAGCACTTCAGACGAGCAGTACTTC.

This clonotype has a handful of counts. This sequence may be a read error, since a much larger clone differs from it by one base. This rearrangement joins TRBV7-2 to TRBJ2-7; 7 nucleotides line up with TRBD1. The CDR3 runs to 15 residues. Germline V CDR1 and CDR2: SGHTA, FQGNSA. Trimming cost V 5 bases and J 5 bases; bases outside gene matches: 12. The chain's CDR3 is CASSPRTGTPHEQYF. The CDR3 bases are TGTGCCAGCAGCCCGAGGACAGGCACCCCCCACGAGCAGTACTTC.

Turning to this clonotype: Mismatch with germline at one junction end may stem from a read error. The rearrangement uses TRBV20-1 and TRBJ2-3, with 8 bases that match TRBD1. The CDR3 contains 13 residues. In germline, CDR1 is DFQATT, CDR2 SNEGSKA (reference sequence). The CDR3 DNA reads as TGCAGTGCTAGAGGACAGGGGTCAGATGCGCAGTATTTT. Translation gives CSARGQGSDAQYF.

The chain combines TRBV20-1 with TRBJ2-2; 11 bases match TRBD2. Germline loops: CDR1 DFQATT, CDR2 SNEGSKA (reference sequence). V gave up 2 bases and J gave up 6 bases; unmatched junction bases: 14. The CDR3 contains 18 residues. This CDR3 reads CSARNPLLAGEVAGELFF. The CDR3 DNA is TGCAGTGCTAGAAACCCCCTACTAGCGGGAGAAGTAGCCGGGGAGCTGTTTTTT.

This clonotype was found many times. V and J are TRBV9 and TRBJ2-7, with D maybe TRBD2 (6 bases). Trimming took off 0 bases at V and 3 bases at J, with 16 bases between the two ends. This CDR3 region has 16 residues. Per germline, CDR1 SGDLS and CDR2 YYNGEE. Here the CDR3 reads CASSVAGGPGDYEQYF. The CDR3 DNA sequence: TGTGCCAGCAGCGTAGCTGGAGGGCCAGGTGACTACGAGCAGTACTTC.

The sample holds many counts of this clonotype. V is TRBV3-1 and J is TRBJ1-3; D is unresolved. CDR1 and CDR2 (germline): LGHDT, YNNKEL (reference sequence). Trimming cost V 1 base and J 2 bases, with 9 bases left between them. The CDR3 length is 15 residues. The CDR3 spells CASSQVSGAGNTIYF. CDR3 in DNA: TGTGCCAGCAGCCAAGTGAGTGGTGCTGGAAACACCATATATTTT.

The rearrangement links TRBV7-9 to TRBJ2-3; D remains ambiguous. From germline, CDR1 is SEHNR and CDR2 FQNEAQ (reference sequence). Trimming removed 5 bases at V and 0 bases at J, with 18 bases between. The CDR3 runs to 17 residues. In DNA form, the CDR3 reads TGTGCCAGCAGCGATGGACCGGCACTGCGAAGCACAGATACGCAGTATTTT. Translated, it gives CASSDGPALRSTDTQYF.

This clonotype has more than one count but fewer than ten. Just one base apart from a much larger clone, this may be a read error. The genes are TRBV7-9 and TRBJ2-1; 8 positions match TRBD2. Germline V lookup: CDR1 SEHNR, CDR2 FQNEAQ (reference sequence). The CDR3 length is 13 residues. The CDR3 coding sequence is TGTGTCAGCAGCAGACCGGGGGGGGATGAGCAGTTCTTC. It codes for CVSSRPGGDEQFF.

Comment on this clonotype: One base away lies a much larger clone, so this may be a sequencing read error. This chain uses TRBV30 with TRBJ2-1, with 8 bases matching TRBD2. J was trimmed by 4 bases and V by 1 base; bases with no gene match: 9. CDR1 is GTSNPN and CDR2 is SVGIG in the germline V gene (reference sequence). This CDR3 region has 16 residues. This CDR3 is CAWSETDSGIYNEQFF. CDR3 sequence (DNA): TGTGCCTGGAGTGAGACGGATAGCGGGATATACAATGAGCAGTTCTTC. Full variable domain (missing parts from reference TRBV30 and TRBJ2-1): SQTIHQWPATLVQPVGSPLSLECTVEGTSNPNLYWYRQAAGRGLQLLFYSVGIGQISSEVPQNLSASRPQDRQFILSSKKLLLSDSGFYLCAWSETDSGIYNEQFFGPGTRLTVL.

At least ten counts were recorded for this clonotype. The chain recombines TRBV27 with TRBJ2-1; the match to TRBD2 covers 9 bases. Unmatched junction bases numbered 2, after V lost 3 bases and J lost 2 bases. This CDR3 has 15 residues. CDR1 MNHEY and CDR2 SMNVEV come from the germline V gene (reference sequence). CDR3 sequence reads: CASSFASGTYNEQFF. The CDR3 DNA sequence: TGTGCCAGCAGTTTTGCTAGCGGGACCTACAATGAGCAGTTCTTC.

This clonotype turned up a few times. CDR3: CASSYSPGLAGGVDEQFF. The CDR3 nucleotides are TGTGCCAGCAGTTACTCGCCGGGACTAGCGGGAGGTGTCGATGAGCAGTTCTTC. The chain is built from TRBV6-2 or TRBV6-3 and TRBJ2-1, with 15 bases identical to TRBD2. The CDR3 loop spans 18 amino acids. V trimming: 0 bases; J trimming: 8 bases; junction bases outside the gene matches: 8. Germline CDR1 and CDR2: MNHEY and SVGEGT.

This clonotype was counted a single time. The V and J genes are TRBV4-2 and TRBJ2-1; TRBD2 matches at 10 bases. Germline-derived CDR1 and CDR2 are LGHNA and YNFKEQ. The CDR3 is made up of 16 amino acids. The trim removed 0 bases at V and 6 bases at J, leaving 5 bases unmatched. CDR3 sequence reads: CASSQEAGGLRNEQFF. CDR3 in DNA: TGTGCCAGCAGCCAAGAAGCGGGAGGGCTTCGCAATGAGCAGTTCTTC.

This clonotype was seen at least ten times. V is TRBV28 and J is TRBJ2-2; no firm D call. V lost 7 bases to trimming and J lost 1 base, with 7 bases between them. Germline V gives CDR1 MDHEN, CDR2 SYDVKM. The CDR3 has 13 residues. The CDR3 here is CASKDGNTGELFF. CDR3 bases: TGTGCCAGCAAGGACGGGAACACCGGGGAGCTGTTTTTT.